The rows below give T cell receptor beta chains drawn from one sample of a study of T-cell memory formation after mild COVID-19. TCRdb itself ran the 5' RACE reads through MiXCR, one entry per CDR3 protein. The repertoire holds approximately 46,000 distinct CDR3 sequences, with around 10% as singletons. The sequenced material came from PBMCs or a T cell subset sorted from them (not recorded which). All receptors derive from a man younger than 35 who had mild COVID-19 (a few samples of this study predate the infection). Cell type and time point are not known. Each CDR3 is given with its conserved first and last residue.

j_gene: TRBJ2-7
v_gene: TRBV5-6
CDR3aa: CASSLEAGPGQGEQYF

j_gene: TRBJ1-1
v_gene: TRBV20-1
CDR3aa: CSARVRDTEAFF

j_gene: TRBJ2-5
v_gene: TRBV12-3/TRBV12-4
CDR3aa: CATLLGGSGETQYF

j_gene: TRBJ2-7
v_gene: TRBV20-1
CDR3aa: CSARARLAGGRGEQYF

j_gene: TRBJ2-5
v_gene: TRBV5-1
CDR3aa: CASSLSSQETQYF

j_gene: TRBJ2-3
v_gene: TRBV29-1
CDR3aa: CSAEWGGDTQYF

j_gene: TRBJ2-1
v_gene: TRBV19
CDR3aa: CASSKTSGSYNEQFF

j_gene: TRBJ2-5
v_gene: TRBV5-1
CDR3aa: CASSFSYIGETQYF

j_gene: TRBJ2-4
v_gene: TRBV7-2
CDR3aa: CASSLTSGGSKNIQYF

j_gene: TRBJ1-1
v_gene: TRBV5-1
CDR3aa: CASSLQGMMENTEAFF

j_gene: TRBJ2-1
v_gene: TRBV24-1
CDR3aa: CATSDTTSNEQFF

j_gene: TRBJ1-2
v_gene: TRBV18
CDR3aa: CASSPTGAYSYGYTF

j_gene: TRBJ2-3
v_gene: TRBV5-1
CDR3aa: CASSLANGGATDTQYF

j_gene: TRBJ2-7
v_gene: TRBV4-3
CDR3aa: CASSPYSRDTSYEQYF

j_gene: TRBJ2-1
v_gene: TRBV20-1
CDR3aa: CSATGGWYNEQFF

j_gene: TRBJ2-1
v_gene: TRBV18
CDR3aa: CASSPRSSGGYNEQFF

j_gene: TRBJ2-1
v_gene: TRBV29-1
CDR3aa: CSVELAGLYNEQFF

j_gene: TRBJ1-1
v_gene: TRBV28
CDR3aa: CASVPWATTMNTEAFF

j_gene: TRBJ2-7
v_gene: TRBV6-6
CDR3aa: CASSDRGVSYEQYF

j_gene: TRBJ1-1
v_gene: TRBV7-3
CDR3aa: CASSPGQGLSDTEAFF

j_gene: TRBJ2-4
v_gene: TRBV12-5
CDR3aa: CASGLPHRQGAKNIQYF

j_gene: TRBJ2-5
v_gene: TRBV7-3
CDR3aa: CASSFGTGRAREETQYF

j_gene: TRBJ2-7
v_gene: TRBV29-1
CDR3aa: CSVGQGGYEQYF

j_gene: TRBJ1-6
v_gene: TRBV10-3
CDR3aa: CAITGDYNSPLHF

j_gene: TRBJ2-3
v_gene: TRBV10-1
CDR3aa: CASSDSGLADTDTQYF

j_gene: TRBJ2-3
v_gene: TRBV7-9
CDR3aa: CASSGGGVSGDTQYF

j_gene: TRBJ2-6
v_gene: TRBV9
CDR3aa: CASGQGSPGANVLTF

j_gene: TRBJ2-1
v_gene: TRBV6-5
CDR3aa: CASSSTGPSSYNEQFF